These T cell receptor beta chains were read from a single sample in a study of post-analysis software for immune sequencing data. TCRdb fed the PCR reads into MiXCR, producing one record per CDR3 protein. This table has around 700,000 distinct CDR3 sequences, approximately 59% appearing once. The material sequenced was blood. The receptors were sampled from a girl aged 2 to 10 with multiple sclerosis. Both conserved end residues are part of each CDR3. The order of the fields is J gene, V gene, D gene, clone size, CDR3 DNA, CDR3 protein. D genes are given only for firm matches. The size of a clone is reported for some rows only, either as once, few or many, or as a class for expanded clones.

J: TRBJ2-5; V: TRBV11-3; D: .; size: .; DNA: TGTGCCAGCAGCTGGGGACTCGGAGAGACCCAGTACTTC; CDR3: CASSWGLGETQYF
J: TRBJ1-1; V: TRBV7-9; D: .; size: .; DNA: TGTGCCAGCAGCTCTTCGTGGGGGTTTGGGAACACTGAAGCTTTCTTT; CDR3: CASSSSWGFGNTEAFF
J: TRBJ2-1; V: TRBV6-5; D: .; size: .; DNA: TGTGCCAGCAGTTACTCGTTTAAGGGGGAGGTCTCCTACAATGAGCAGTTCTTC; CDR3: CASSYSFKGEVSYNEQFF
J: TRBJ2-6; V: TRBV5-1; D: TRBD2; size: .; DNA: TGCGCCAGCAGCTACCTAGCGGGGGACTCTGGGGCCAACGTCCTGACTTTC; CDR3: CASSYLAGDSGANVLTF
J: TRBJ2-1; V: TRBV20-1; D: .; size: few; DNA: TGCAGTGCTAGAGATACGCAGGCCCCCTACAATGAGCAGTTCTTC; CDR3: CSARDTQAPYNEQFF
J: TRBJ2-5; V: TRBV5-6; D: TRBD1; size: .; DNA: TGTGCCAGCAGCCCCAGGGGGTATGAGACCCAGTACTTC; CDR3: CASSPRGYETQYF
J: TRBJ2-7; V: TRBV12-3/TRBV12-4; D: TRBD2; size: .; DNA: TGTGCCAGCAGCCGGAGCGGGAGACATGGGAATGAGCAGTACTTC; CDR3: CASSRSGRHGNEQYF
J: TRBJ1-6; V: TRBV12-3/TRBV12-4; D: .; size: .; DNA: TGTGCCAGCAGTTTCGGGTTGTCACCCCTCCACTTT; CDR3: CASSFGLSPLHF
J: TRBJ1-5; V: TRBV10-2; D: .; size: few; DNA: TGCGCCAGCAGTGGGGCCCGGGACATTCTAGATCAGCCCCAGCATTTT; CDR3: CASSGARDILDQPQHF
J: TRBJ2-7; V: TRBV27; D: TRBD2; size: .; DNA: TGTGCCAGCAGTTCTGTAGCGGGAGGGCCGGAGTACGAGCAGTACTTC; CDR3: CASSSVAGGPEYEQYF
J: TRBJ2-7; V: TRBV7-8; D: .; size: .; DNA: TGTGCCAGCAGGCTAACAGGGTACTACGAGCAGTACTTC; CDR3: CASRLTGYYEQYF
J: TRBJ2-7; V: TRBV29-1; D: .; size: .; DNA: TGCAGCGTCGTTACCGGGGGCTCCTACGAGCAGTACTTC; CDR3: CSVVTGGSYEQYF
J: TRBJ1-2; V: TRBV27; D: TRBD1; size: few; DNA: TGTGCCAGCAGTTCAAACAGGGGCATGGGCTACACCTTC; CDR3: CASSSNRGMGYTF
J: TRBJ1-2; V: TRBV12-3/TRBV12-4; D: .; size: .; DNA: TGTGCCGGCAGTTGGTCCAAGGGCTATGGCTACACCTTC; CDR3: CAGSWSKGYGYTF
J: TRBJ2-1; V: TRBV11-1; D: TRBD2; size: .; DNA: TGTGCCAGCGGACTAGCTAGGGATTACAATGAGCAGTTCTTC; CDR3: CASGLARDYNEQFF
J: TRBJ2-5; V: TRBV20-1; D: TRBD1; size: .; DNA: TGCAGTGCCGGGACAGACCAAGAGACCCGGTACTTC; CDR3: CSAGTDQETRYF
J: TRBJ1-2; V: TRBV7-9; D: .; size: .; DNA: TGTGCCAGCGGAAATCGAGGGGATCCCTATGGCTACACCTTC; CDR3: CASGNRGDPYGYTF
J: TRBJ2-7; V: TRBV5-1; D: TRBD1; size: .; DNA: TGCGCCAGCAGTTTCGACAGGGGGAGAGACGAGCAGTACTTC; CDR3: CASSFDRGRDEQYF
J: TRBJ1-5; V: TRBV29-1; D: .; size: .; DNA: TGCAGCGTTTCAGGTCTAGGAGGGGGACTCAATCAGCCCCAGCATTTT; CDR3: CSVSGLGGGLNQPQHF
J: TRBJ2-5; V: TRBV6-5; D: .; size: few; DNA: TGTGCCAGCGGTCAGGGGGGAGAGACCCAGTACTTC; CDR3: CASGQGGETQYF
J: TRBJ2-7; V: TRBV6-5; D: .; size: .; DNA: TGTGCCAGCAGTTCGGCACACTCCTACGAGCAGTACTTC; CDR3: CASSSAHSYEQYF
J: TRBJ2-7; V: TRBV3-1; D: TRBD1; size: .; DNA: TGTGCCAGCAGCCCCGGACAGGGACCCTCCTACGAGCAGTACTTC; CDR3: CASSPGQGPSYEQYF
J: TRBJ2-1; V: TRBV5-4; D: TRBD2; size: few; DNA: TGTGCCAGCAGGAGGACTAGCGGGAGGGGGAATGAGCAGTTCTTC; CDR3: CASRRTSGRGNEQFF
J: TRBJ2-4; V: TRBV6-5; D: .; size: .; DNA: TGTGCCAGCAGTGCCAAGACAGGAAACATTCAGTACTTC; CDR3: CASSAKTGNIQYF
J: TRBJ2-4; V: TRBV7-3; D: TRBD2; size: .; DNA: TGTGCCAGCAGTCCTACTAGCGGGGGCCTAGAGTACTTC; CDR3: CASSPTSGGLEYF
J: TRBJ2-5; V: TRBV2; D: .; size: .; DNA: TGTGCCAGCAGTGTGGGCAGGAAGACCCAGTACTTC; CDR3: CASSVGRKTQYF
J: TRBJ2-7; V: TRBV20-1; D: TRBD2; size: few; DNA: TGCAGTGCATTTCTAGTCCCCTCGACTAGCGGGGTCTACGAGCAGTACTTC; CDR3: CSAFLVPSTSGVYEQYF
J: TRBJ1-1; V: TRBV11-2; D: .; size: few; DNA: TGTGCCAGCAGCTTATCGGGGACGGGCACTGAAGCTTTCTTT; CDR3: CASSLSGTGTEAFF
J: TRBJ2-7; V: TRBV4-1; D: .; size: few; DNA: TGCGCCAGCAGCCATGCCCCCTTGGGACAAGCCTACGAGCAGTACTTC; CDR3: CASSHAPLGQAYEQYF
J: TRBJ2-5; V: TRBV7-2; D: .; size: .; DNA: TGTGCCAGCAGCTTAGGGGGCCGGGAGTGGGAGACCCAGTACTTC; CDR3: CASSLGGREWETQYF
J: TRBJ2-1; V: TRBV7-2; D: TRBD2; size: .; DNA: TGTGCCAGCAGCTTCGGGGGGGCAGGAACCTACAATGAGCAGTTCTTC; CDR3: CASSFGGAGTYNEQFF
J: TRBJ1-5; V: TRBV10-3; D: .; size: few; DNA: TGTGCCATCAGTGAGTCGACTTTCCGACAGCCCCAGCATTTT; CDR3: CAISESTFRQPQHF
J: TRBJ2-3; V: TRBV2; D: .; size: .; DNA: TGTGCCAGCAGTGACGGCTTCGGTAGCACAGATACGCAGTATTTT; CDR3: CASSDGFGSTDTQYF
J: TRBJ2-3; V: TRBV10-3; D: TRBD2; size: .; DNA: TGTGCCATCCGGCGGCTAGCGGGAGTTACAGATACGCAGTATTTT; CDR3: CAIRRLAGVTDTQYF
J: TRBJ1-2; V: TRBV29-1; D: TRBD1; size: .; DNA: TGCAGCGCCCCGGACAGGGGGCACTATGGCTACACCTTC; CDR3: CSAPDRGHYGYTF
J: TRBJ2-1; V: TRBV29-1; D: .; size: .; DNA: TGCAGCGCAGGGACAGGCGGGGGCTCCTACAATGAGCAGTTCTTC; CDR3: CSAGTGGGSYNEQFF
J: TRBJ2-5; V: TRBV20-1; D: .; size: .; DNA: TGCAGTGCTAGAGATCAGGGCCGAGAGACCCAGTACTTC; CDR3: CSARDQGRETQYF
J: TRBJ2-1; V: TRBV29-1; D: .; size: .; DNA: TGCAGCGTTTTAGGGGACGCGGGCTCCTACAATGAGCAGTTCTTC; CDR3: CSVLGDAGSYNEQFF
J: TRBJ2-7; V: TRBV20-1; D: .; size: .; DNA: TGCAGTGCTTACCCCGGGACACCGTTCTCCTACGAGCAGTACTTC; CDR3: CSAYPGTPFSYEQYF
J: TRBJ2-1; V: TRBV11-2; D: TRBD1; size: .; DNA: TGTGCCAGCAGTTTACAAACCGGGACAGGGGTTCTCAATGAGCAGTTCTTC; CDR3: CASSLQTGTGVLNEQFF